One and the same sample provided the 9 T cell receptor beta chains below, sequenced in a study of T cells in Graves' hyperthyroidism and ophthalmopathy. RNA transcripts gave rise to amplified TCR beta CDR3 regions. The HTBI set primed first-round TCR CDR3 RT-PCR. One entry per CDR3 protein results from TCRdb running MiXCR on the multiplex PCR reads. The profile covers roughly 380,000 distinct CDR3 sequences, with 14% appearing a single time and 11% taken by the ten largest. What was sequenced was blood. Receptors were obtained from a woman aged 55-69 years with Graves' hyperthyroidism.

The CDR3 reads CASRGQVYNEQFF. The CDR3 DNA reads as TGTGCCAGCCGGGGACAGGTTTACAATGAGCAGTTCTTC. This sequence joins TRBV28 and TRBJ2-1, with 8 bases matching TRBD1. Germline V gene sequence: CDR1 MDHEN, CDR2 SYDVKM. The V and J ends lost 8 bases and 4 bases, in that order; junction bases with no gene match: 4. The CDR3 runs to 13 residues. The entire variable domain, with the rest obtained from reference TRBV28 and TRBJ2-1, is as follows: DVKVTQSSRYLVKRTGEKVFLECVQDMDHENMFWYRQDPGLGLRLIYFSYDVKMKEKGDIPEGYSVSREKKERFSLILESASTNQTSMYLCASRGQVYNEQFFGPGTRLTVL.

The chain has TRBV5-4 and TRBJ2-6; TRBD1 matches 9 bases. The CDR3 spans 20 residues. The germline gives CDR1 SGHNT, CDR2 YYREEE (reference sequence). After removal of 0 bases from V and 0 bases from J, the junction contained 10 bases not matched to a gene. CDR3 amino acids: CASSLVGAYRGPSGANVLTF. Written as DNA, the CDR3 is TGTGCCAGCAGCTTGGTTGGTGCTTACAGGGGGCCCTCTGGGGCCAACGTCCTGACTTTC.

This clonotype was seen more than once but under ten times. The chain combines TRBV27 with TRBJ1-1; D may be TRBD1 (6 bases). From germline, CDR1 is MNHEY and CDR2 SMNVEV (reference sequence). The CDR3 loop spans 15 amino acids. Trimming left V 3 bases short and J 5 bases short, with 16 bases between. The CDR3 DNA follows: TGTGCCAGCAGTTTCAGGGGAAGGGGAACGACTGAAGCTTTCTTT. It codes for CASSFRGRGTTEAFF.

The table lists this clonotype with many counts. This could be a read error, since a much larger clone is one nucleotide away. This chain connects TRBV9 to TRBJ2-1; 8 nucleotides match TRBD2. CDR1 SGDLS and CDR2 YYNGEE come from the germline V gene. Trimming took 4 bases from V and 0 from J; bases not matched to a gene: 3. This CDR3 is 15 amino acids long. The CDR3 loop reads CASSRSGNSYNEQFF. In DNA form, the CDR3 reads TGTGCCAGCAGCCGTAGCGGGAACTCCTACAATGAGCAGTTCTTC.

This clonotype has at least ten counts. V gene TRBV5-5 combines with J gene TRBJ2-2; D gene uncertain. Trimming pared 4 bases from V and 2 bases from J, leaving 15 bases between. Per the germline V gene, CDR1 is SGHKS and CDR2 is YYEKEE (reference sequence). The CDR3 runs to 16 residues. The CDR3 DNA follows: TGTGCCAGCAGCCCGGACGGTTACCAAAACACCGGGGAGCTGTTTTTT. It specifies CASSPDGYQNTGELFF.

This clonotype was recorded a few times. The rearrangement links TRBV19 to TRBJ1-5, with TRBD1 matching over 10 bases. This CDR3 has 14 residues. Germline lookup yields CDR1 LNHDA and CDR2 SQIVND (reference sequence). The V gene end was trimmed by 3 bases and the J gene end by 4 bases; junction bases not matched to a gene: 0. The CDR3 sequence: CASSMGQGNQPQHF. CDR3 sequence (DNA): TGTGCCAGTAGTATGGGACAGGGGAATCAGCCCCAGCATTTT. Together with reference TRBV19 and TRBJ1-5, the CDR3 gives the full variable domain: DGGITQSPKYLFRKEGQNVTLSCEQNLNHDAMYWYRQDPGQGLRLIYYSQIVNDFQKGDIAEGYSVSREKKESFPLTVTSAQKNPTAFYLCASSMGQGNQPQHFGDGTRLSIL.

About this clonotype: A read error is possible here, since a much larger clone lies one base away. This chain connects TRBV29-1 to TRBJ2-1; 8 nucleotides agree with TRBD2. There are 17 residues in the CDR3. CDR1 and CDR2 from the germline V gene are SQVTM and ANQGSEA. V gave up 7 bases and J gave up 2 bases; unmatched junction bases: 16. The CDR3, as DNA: TGCAGCGCTGGATCCCCCTCGGGACTAGGTACCTACAATGAGCAGTTCTTC. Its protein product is CSAGSPSGLGTYNEQFF.

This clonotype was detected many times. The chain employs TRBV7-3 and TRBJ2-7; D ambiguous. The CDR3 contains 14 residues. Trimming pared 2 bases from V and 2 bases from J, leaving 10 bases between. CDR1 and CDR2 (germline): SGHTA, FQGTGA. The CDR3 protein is CASSLYSGPYEQYF. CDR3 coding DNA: TGTGCCAGCAGCTTATATTCTGGCCCCTACGAGCAGTACTTC. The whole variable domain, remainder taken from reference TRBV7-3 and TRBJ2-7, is GAGVSQTPSNKVTEKGKYVELRCDPISGHTALYWYRQSLGQGPEFLIYFQGTGAADDSGLPNDRFFAVRPEGSVSTLKIQRTERGDSAVYLCASSLYSGPYEQYFGPGTRLTVT.

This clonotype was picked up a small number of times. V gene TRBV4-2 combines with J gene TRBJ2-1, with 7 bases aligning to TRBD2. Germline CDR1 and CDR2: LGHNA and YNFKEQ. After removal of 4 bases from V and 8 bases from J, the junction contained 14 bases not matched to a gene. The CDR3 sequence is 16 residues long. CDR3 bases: TGTGCCAGCAGCCCGCGTGTTAGCGGGTTAGTCGATGAGCAGTTCTTC. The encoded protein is CASSPRVSGLVDEQFF.